This section outlines one T cell receptor (beta chain) sequence together with its context. What it binds is not known. The data belong to a study of T cell responses to AZD1222 COVID-19 vaccine. Some clones are missing from TCRdb's copy, which holds only in-frame ones; the method was immunoSEQ multiplex PCR. Of about 140,000 clones in the sample, about nine tenths were seen once. Deletions cut 0 bases from V and 7 bases from J, with 12 bases between. Germline V gene lookup returns CDR1 LGHDT and CDR2 YNNKEL (reference sequence). This CDR3 has 15 residues. Whole-study results and caveats: Seropositivity was recorded at baseline in only a handful of AZD1222 recipients. Clonal diversity may have been underestimated, and the donors were mostly white British, with more females than males. Nearly half of spike-specific TCRs reportedly target unmutated variant regions. Repertoires were collected only later (after the peak T cell response had occurred).

The sample in question was peripheral blood, obtained on day 0 of AZD1222 vaccination. The receptor comes from an adult in good health. V and J are TRBV3-1 (or the pseudogene TRBV3-2) and TRBJ1-4; TRBD1 might be the D (6 bases). This chain's CDR3 is CASSQDPWTVEKLFF. Written as DNA, the CDR3 is TGTGCCAGCAGCCAAGATCCGTGGACAGTTGAAAAACTGTTTTTT.